What follows are 9 T cell receptor beta chains derived from one specimen sequenced in a study of blood T cell repertoires in COVID-19. Here immunoSEQ multiplex PCR was the method, and the copy in TCRdb shows in-frame clones only, minus some. This sample carries approximately 210,000 clones, about 91% of them seen once, and the ten largest clones take approximately 1.2%. Sequencing was done on a sample of peripheral blood. The receptors here all came from a man aged 25-45 years with acute or convalescent COVID-19.

This sequence joins TRBV19 and TRBJ2-7, with D perhaps TRBD1 (6 bases). CDR3 length equals 13 residues. Per germline, CDR1 LNHDA and CDR2 SQIVND (reference sequence). Trimming left V 5 bases short and J 6 bases short, with 14 bases between. The CDR3 DNA reads TGTGCCAGTAGTTTAAGGGACACCCGCGAGCAGTACTTC. Protein: CASSLRDTREQYF.

There are a few counts of this clone. V usage is TRBV28 and J usage is TRBJ1-4, with TRBD1 as a possible D gene (6 bases). Per the germline V gene, CDR1 is MDHEN and CDR2 is SYDVKM. The V and J ends lost 5 bases and 6 bases respectively, with 16 bases between them. The CDR3 is made up of 15 amino acids. The CDR3 DNA reads as TGTGCCAGCAGTAGAGGCCCCAGGGGAGATGAAAAACTGTTTTTT. This sequence encodes CASSRGPRGDEKLFF. The full variable domain, rest sourced from reference TRBV28 and TRBJ1-4, is DVKVTQSSRYLVKRTGEKVFLECVQDMDHENMFWYRQDPGLGLRLIYFSYDVKMKEKGDIPEGYSVSREKKERFSLILESASTNQTSMYLCASSRGPRGDEKLFFGSGTQLSVL.

J is TRBJ2-3 and V is TRBV10-2; D gene uncertain. The CDR3 length is 11 residues. V gave up 9 bases and J gave up 6 bases, with 10 bases separating them. Looked up from germline, CDR1 is WSHSY and CDR2 is SAAADI. CDR3 sequence: CASSLRDTQYF. The CDR3 bases are TGCGCCAGTAGTCTCCGGGATACGCAGTATTTT.

This chain joins TRBV9 and TRBJ2-5; 9 bases agree with TRBD1. Unmatched junction bases numbered 3, after V lost 3 bases and J lost 0 bases. This CDR3 contains 15 residues. From germline, CDR1 is SGDLS and CDR2 YYNGEE. Here the CDR3 reads CASSGTGGNQETQYF. CDR3 coding DNA: TGTGCCAGCAGCGGAACAGGGGGCAACCAAGAGACCCAGTACTTC.

The V gene is TRBV5-6, the J gene TRBJ1-2; possible D gene TRBD1, 5 bases. In germline, CDR1 is SGHDT, CDR2 YYEEEE. Trimming shortened V by 0 bases and J by 7 bases, and 13 bases separated the two germline ends. The CDR3 covers 14 residues. The chain's CDR3 is CASSLVQGMVGYTF. The DNA for the CDR3 is TGTGCCAGCAGCTTGGTTCAGGGAATGGTTGGCTACACCTTC.

The chain recombines TRBV2 with TRBJ1-4; 8 bases are shared with TRBD1. Per germline, CDR1 SNHLY and CDR2 FYNNEI. CDR3 length: 17 amino acids. Trimming removed 6 bases from V and 5 bases from J; junction bases left unmatched: 14. The CDR3 protein is CASSALTGAFANEKLFF. DNA of the CDR3: TGTGCCAGCAGCGCTTTGACAGGGGCTTTTGCAAATGAAAAACTGTTTTTT.

This chain uses TRBV29-1 with TRBJ2-3; perhaps TRBD2 as D (7 bases). Trimming stripped 4 bases from V and 2 bases from J, with 16 bases between. This CDR3 contains 15 residues. CDR1 SQVTM and CDR2 ANQGSEA come from the germline V gene. CDR3 DNA sequence: TGCAGCGTTGCGGGGGGCACAGGATTCACAGATACGCAGTATTTT. Its protein is CSVAGGTGFTDTQYF.

The V gene is TRBV9, the J gene TRBJ1-2, with a possible D match to TRBD1 (6 bases). Germline CDR1 and CDR2: SGDLS and YYNGEE. V dropped 4 bases and J dropped 4 bases, with 20 bases sitting between them. This CDR3 region has 16 residues. The CDR3 protein is CASSPGGAGDAYGYTF. In nucleotides, the CDR3 is TGTGCCAGCAGCCCCGGGGGGGCAGGGGACGCCTATGGCTACACCTTC.

V and J are TRBV7-3 and TRBJ1-3, with 7 bases lining up with TRBD1. This CDR3 is built from 16 residues. Per the germline V gene, CDR1 is SGHTA and CDR2 is FQGTGA. V dropped 5 bases and J dropped 1; count of bases not matched to a gene: 8. The CDR3 here is CASSPQGTGSGNTIYF. The CDR3 DNA sequence: TGTGCCAGCAGCCCACAGGGGACGGGTTCTGGAAACACCATATATTTT.